The 27 T cell receptor beta chains below all came from one sample that was sequenced in a study of early stage breast cancer tumors. TCRdb's copy holds only in-frame clones and misses some; the assay was immunoSEQ multiplex PCR. The sample has about 36,000 clones; 65% to 75% are singletons. Sequencing was performed on blood. These receptors were taken from a person in their sixties with breast cancer.

This sequence joins TRBV7-3 and TRBJ1-2; no firm D call. Germline values: CDR1 SGHTA, CDR2 FQGTGA. Trimming shortened V by 5 bases and J by 1 base, and 8 bases separated the two germline ends. The CDR3 totals 13 residues. In DNA, the CDR3 is TGTGCCAGCAGCCCCCAGAGTAACTATGGCTACACCTTC. Amino acids: CASSPQSNYGYTF.

The chain is built from TRBV2 and TRBJ1-4, with 9 bases identical to TRBD1. The germline V gene encodes CDR1 SNHLY and CDR2 FYNNEI. V shed 7 bases and J 5 bases; nucleotides not matched to a gene: 8. The CDR3 is made up of 15 amino acids. The CDR3 bases are TGTGCCAGCATTACGACAGGGGGACCCAATGAAAAACTGTTTTTT. This codes for CASITTGGPNEKLFF.

This chain links TRBV14 with TRBJ2-5, with 10 bases that match TRBD1. Germline V lookup: CDR1 SGHDN, CDR2 FVKESK. This CDR3 region has 16 residues. J gave up 5 bases and V 2 bases, and 8 bases lay outside the gene matches. This chain's CDR3 is CASSQYTGTGVETQYF. The CDR3 nucleotides are TGTGCCAGCAGCCAATATACCGGGACAGGGGTGGAGACCCAGTACTTC.

The rearrangement uses TRBV7-3 and TRBJ2-2; D possibly corresponds to TRBD1 (6 bases). V lost 5 bases to trimming and J lost 1 base, with 14 bases between them. The CDR3 loop spans 16 amino acids. The germline CDR1 and CDR2 sequences are SGHTA and FQGTGA. CDR3 in DNA: TGTGCCAGCAGCCCGCAGGGGAACCGGAACACCGGGGAGCTGTTTTTT. Protein: CASSPQGNRNTGELFF.

The sample holds one count of this clone. The V call is TRBV28, the J call TRBJ1-5, with 11 bases lining up with TRBD1. The CDR3 has 16 residues. J lost 4 bases, V lost 7 bases, and 9 bases had no gene match. Germline lookup yields CDR1 MDHEN and CDR2 SYDVKM. DNA for the CDR3: TGTGCCAGCAATCTAATCGGGACAGGGGGAAATCAGCCCCAGCATTTT. Protein: CASNLIGTGGNQPQHF.

The V gene is TRBV30, the J gene TRBJ2-2, with 11 bases aligning to TRBD1. V was pared by 8 bases and J by 7 bases, with 12 bases of the junction left unmatched. This CDR3 contains 15 residues. Germline V gene sequence: CDR1 GTSNPN, CDR2 SVGIG (reference sequence). The CDR3 region is CARHYGTGGSGELFF. DNA for the CDR3: TGTGCCAGGCATTACGGGACAGGGGGTAGCGGGGAGCTGTTTTTT.

V gene TRBV9 combines with J gene TRBJ2-3; D is possibly TRBD2 (6 bases). Germline CDR1 reads SGDLS; CDR2 reads YYNGEE. V was clipped by 4 bases and J by 3 bases, with 15 bases between them. The CDR3 consists of 15 residues. The CDR3 loop reads CASSSDGGTTDTQYF. As DNA, the CDR3 is TGTGCCAGCAGCTCAGATGGGGGGACGACAGATACGCAGTATTTT.

Only a few counts were recorded for this clone. The chain couples TRBV5-1 to TRBJ1-1; no clear D gene. The CDR3 consists of 13 residues. In germline, CDR1 is SGHRS, CDR2 YFSETQ. V lost 1 base and J 1 base, leaving 5 bases between the germline ends. The CDR3 loop is CASSLWGNTEAFF. Here the CDR3 DNA reads TGCGCCAGCAGCTTGTGGGGGAACACTGAAGCTTTCTTT.

The chain carries TRBV6-1 and TRBJ2-1; 11 bases match TRBD2. J lost 8 bases, V lost 6 bases, and 6 bases had no gene match. The CDR3 has 14 residues. CDR1 MNHNS and CDR2 SASEGT come from the germline V gene. CDR3 DNA: TGTGCCAGCAGGGGACTAGCGGAGACAGATGAGCAGTTCTTC. Translating it yields CASRGLAETDEQFF.

This chain connects TRBV5-1 to TRBJ1-3; D is perhaps TRBD1 (5 bases). CDR3 length: 15 residues. Trimming pared 4 bases from V and 2 bases from J, leaving 13 bases between. CDR1 SGHRS and CDR2 YFSETQ come from the germline V gene. The CDR3 DNA follows: TGCGCCAGCAGCGCCTCCGGGACTACTGGAAACACCATATATTTT. Translated, it gives CASSASGTTGNTIYF. Full variable domain (rest looked up from reference TRBV5-1 and TRBJ1-3): KAGVTQTPRYLIKTRGQQVTLSCSPISGHRSVSWYQQTPGQGLQFLFEYFSETQRNKGNFPGRFSGRQFSNSRSEMNVSTLELGDSALYLCASSASGTTGNTIYFGEGSWLTVV.

This clone was counted only a few times. The chain couples TRBV7-6 to TRBJ2-1; 8 bases line up with TRBD2. Per the germline V gene, CDR1 is SGHVS and CDR2 is FNYEAQ. V shed 4 bases and J 0 bases; nucleotides not matched to a gene: 8. The CDR3 loop spans 17 amino acids. Here the CDR3 reads CASSSRSGTTSYNEQFF. In DNA form, the CDR3 reads TGTGCCAGCAGCTCGCGTAGCGGGACTACCTCCTACAATGAGCAGTTCTTC.

The chain employs TRBV7-2 and TRBJ2-5, with D perhaps being TRBD1 or TRBD2 (6 bases each). This CDR3 spans 16 amino acids. Trimming took 1 base from V and 1 from J, leaving 13 bases between them. Germline V CDR1 and CDR2: SGHTA, FQGNSA. This CDR3 is CASSLVGGGVQETQYF. CDR3 bases: TGTGCCAGCAGCTTAGTAGGGGGAGGAGTCCAAGAGACCCAGTACTTC.

V is TRBV5-1 and J is TRBJ2-7; 7 nucleotides agree with TRBD2. CDR1 SGHRS and CDR2 YFSETQ come from the germline V gene. The CDR3 runs 14 residues. The junction had 5 bases not matched to a gene; V was cut back by 5 bases and J by 0 bases. The CDR3 DNA follows: TGCGCCAGCAGATTGTCGGGGGGCTCCTACGAGCAGTACTTC. Protein product: CASRLSGGSYEQYF.

The chain is built from TRBV2 and TRBJ2-7; TRBD2 is a possible D gene (5 bases). There are 15 residues in the CDR3. Looked up from germline, CDR1 is SNHLY and CDR2 is FYNNEI. The V and J ends lost 4 bases and 5 bases respectively, with 18 bases between them. CDR3 DNA: TGTGCCAGCAGTGGAAGGAGGTCCGGCGTCCACGAGCAGTACTTC. Protein product: CASSGRRSGVHEQYF.

This rearrangement joins TRBV13 to TRBJ1-1, with D possibly matching TRBD1 (6 bases). Per the germline V gene, CDR1 is PRHDT and CDR2 is FYEKMQ (reference sequence). V lost 4 bases and J lost 5, with 17 bases in between. The CDR3 extends over 15 amino acids. The chain's CDR3 is CASSSTGSGKTEAFF. CDR3 DNA sequence: TGTGCCAGCAGCTCCACAGGGAGTGGTAAGACTGAAGCTTTCTTT.

This clone appeared once. The V gene is TRBV11-3, the J gene TRBJ2-2, with D perhaps TRBD1 (7 bases). The V end lost 5 bases, the J end lost 4 bases, and 17 bases lay between the germline ends. Germline V gives CDR1 SGHNT, CDR2 YENEEA. The CDR3 sequence is 16 residues long. The CDR3 DNA reads TGTGCCAGCAGCCGACTATCAGGGGGGACCACCGGGGAGCTGTTTTTT. Its protein is CASSRLSGGTTGELFF. The complete variable domain, with remaining parts taken from reference TRBV11-3 and TRBJ2-2, reads EAGVVQSPRYKIIEKKQPVAFWCNPISGHNTLYWYLQNLGQGPELLIRYENEEAVDDSQLPKDRFSAERLKGVDSTLKIQPAELGDSAVYLCASSRLSGGTTGELFFGEGSRLTVL.

The chain combines TRBV2 with TRBJ2-4, with 7 bases identical to TRBD2. Germline V gene lookup returns CDR1 SNHLY and CDR2 FYNNEI. The CDR3 totals 15 residues. V shed 4 bases and J 6 bases; nucleotides not matched to a gene: 9. The CDR3 DNA reads TGTGCCAGCAGTGCTAATCTAGCGGTGAGAAACATTCAGTACTTC. Protein: CASSANLAVRNIQYF.

This clone was seen just once. The chain uses TRBV28 and TRBJ2-3; possible D gene TRBD2, 5 bases. Germline V gene sequence: CDR1 MDHEN, CDR2 SYDVKM. This CDR3 is 16 amino acids long. Deletions cut 3 bases from V and 4 bases from J, with 17 bases between. Written as DNA, the CDR3 is TGTGCCAGCAGTTTCACACTCCGCGGACTGTCAGATACGCAGTATTTT. Its protein is CASSFTLRGLSDTQYF.

V is TRBV11-1 and J is TRBJ2-3, with D possibly matching TRBD2 (6 bases). CDR1 and CDR2 from the germline V gene are SGHAT and FQDESV (reference sequence). This CDR3 comprises 13 residues. Trimming pared 4 bases from V and 6 bases from J, leaving 11 bases between. The DNA of the CDR3 is TGTGCCAGCAGCTCCCGGCTAGCGGATACGCAGTATTTT. It yields the protein CASSSRLADTQYF.

J is TRBJ1-5 and V is TRBV12-2. TRBV12-2 is shown as a pseudogene. The CDR3 is 14 residues long. CDR3 loop: CAITEGTANQPQHF. As DNA, the CDR3 is TGTGCAATTACGGAGGGGACGGCCAATCAGCCCCAGCATTTT.

The chain couples TRBV18 to TRBJ1-2; TRBD1 matches 7 bases. This CDR3 region has 14 residues. J was trimmed by 3 bases and V by 8 bases; bases with no gene match: 9. Per the germline V gene, CDR1 is KGHSH and CDR2 is LQKENI. The CDR3 here is CASRPGQQYYGYTF. The CDR3 nucleotides read TGTGCCAGCCGGCCGGGACAGCAGTACTATGGCTACACCTTC. The whole variable domain, remainder taken from reference TRBV18 and TRBJ1-2, is NAGVMQNPRHLVRRRGQEARLRCSPMKGHSHVYWYRQLPEEGLKFMVYLQKENIIDESGMPKERFSAEFPKEGPSILRIQQVVRGDSAAYFCASRPGQQYYGYTFGSGTRLTVV.

The chain employs TRBV10-3 and TRBJ2-1, with a possible D match to TRBD2 (5 bases). Looked up from germline, CDR1 is ENHRY and CDR2 is SYGVKD. This CDR3 is 13 amino acids long. V lost 5 bases to trimming and J lost 9 bases, with 14 bases between them. CDR3 nucleotides: TGTGCCATCAGTACTAGTGGAGTTGGTGAGCAGTTCTTC. Translated, it gives CAISTSGVGEQFF.

The chain combines TRBV7-9 with TRBJ1-2; D is undetermined. The CDR3 sequence is 12 residues long. The ends were cut back, 5 bases at V and 6 bases at J, with 10 bases in the middle. From germline, CDR1 is SEHNR and CDR2 FQNEAQ (reference sequence). The CDR3 loop is CASSPYGDGYTF. CDR3 sequence (DNA): TGTGCCAGCAGCCCATACGGAGATGGCTACACCTTC.

This clone was detected only a few times. This sequence joins TRBV2 and TRBJ2-7; TRBD1 might be the D (8 bases). V lost 7 bases to trimming and J lost 5 bases, with 18 bases between them. CDR3 length: 14 residues. The germline CDR1 and CDR2 sequences are SNHLY and FYNNEI. The CDR3 region has the DNA TGTGCCAGCATCGCCGGACAGGGAGGGGACGAGCAGTACTTC. Amino acids: CASIAGQGGDEQYF.

V is TRBV19 and J is TRBJ2-1, with 9 bases lining up with TRBD1. CDR1 and CDR2 from the germline V gene are LNHDA and SQIVND (reference sequence). Trimming took 7 bases from V and 7 from J; bases not matched to a gene: 11. The CDR3 extends over 15 amino acids. Here the CDR3 reads CASNLAQGAPNEQFF. The CDR3 nucleotides are TGTGCCAGTAACTTAGCACAGGGGGCGCCAAATGAGCAGTTCTTC.

V and J are TRBV14 and TRBJ2-6; D not resolved. In germline, CDR1 is SGHDN, CDR2 FVKESK. The length of the CDR3 is 16 residues. V dropped 2 bases and J dropped 0 bases, with 8 bases sitting between them. CDR3 nucleotide sequence: TGTGCCAGCAGCCAAATTACCCTCTCTGGGGCCAACGTCCTGACTTTC. This gives the protein CASSQITLSGANVLTF.

The J gene is TRBJ2-7, the V gene TRBV6-1, with D possibly TRBD1 on 6 matching bases. CDR1 is MNHNS, CDR2 SASEGT, per germline. Trimming took 4 bases from V and 4 from J, leaving 20 bases between them. This CDR3 has 16 amino acids. The CDR3 DNA is TGTGCCAGCAGTGGGGGGTCCCGGGGACACCCTTACGAGCAGTACTTC. Its translation: CASSGGSRGHPYEQYF.